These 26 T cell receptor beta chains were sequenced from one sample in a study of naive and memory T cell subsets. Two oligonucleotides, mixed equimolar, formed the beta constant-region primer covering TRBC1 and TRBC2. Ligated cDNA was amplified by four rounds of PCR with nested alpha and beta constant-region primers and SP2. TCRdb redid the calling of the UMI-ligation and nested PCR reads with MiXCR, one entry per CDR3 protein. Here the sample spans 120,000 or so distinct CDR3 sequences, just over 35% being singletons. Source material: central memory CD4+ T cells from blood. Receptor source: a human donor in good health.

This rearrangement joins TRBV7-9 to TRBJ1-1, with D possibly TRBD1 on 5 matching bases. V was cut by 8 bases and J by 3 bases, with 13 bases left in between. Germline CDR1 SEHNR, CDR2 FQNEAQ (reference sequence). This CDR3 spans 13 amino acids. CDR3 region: CASWSGWDTEAFF. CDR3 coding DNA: TGTGCCAGCTGGTCAGGGTGGGACACTGAAGCTTTCTTT.

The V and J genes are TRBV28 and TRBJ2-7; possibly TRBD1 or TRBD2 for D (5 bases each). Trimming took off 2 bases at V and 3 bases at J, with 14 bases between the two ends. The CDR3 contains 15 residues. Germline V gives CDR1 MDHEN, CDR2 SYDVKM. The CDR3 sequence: CASSLGGIYLYEQYF. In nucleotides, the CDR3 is TGTGCCAGCAGTTTAGGGGGAATTTACCTCTACGAGCAGTACTTC.

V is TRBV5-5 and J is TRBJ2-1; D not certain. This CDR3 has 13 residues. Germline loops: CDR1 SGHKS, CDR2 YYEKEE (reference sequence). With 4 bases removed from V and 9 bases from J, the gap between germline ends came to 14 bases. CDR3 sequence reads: CASSGYYLGEQFF. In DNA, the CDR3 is TGTGCCAGCAGCGGTTACTACCTCGGTGAGCAGTTCTTC.

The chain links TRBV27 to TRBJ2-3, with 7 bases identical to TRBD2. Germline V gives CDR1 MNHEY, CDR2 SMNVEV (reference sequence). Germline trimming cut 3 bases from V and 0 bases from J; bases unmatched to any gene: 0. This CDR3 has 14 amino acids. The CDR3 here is CASSLTSSTDTQYF. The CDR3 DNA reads TGTGCCAGCAGTTTGACTAGCAGCACAGATACGCAGTATTTT.

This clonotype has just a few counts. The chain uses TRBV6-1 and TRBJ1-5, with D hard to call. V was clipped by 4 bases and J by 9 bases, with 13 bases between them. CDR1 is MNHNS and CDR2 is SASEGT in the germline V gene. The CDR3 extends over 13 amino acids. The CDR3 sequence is CASSVNDYRPQHF. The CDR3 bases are TGTGCCAGCAGTGTAAACGACTATAGGCCCCAGCATTTT.

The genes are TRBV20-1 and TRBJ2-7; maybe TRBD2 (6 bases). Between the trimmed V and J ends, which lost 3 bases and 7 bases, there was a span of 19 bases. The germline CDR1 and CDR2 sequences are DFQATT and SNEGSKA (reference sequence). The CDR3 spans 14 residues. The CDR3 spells CSARVWAGPGEQYF. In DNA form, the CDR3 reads TGCAGTGCTAGGGTTTGGGCGGGGCCTGGAGAGCAGTACTTC.

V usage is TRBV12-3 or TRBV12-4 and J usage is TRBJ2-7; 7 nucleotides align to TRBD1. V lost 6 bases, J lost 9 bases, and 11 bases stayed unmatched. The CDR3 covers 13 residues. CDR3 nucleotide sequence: TGTGCCAGCAGCTATGACAGGGAGAGGGGGCAGTACTTC. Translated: CASSYDRERGQYF.

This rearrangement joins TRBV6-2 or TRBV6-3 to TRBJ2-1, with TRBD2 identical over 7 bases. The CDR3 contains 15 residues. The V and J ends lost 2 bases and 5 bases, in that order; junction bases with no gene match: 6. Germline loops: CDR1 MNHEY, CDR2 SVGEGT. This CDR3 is CASSYNLAAHNEQFF. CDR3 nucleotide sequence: TGTGCCAGCAGTTACAATCTAGCGGCCCACAATGAGCAGTTCTTC.

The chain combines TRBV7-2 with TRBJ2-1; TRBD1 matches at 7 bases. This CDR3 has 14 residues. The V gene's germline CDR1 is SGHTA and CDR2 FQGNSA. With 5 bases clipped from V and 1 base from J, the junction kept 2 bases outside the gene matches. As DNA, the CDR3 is TGTGCCAGCAGCACGGGACAGTCCTACAATGAGCAGTTCTTC. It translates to CASSTGQSYNEQFF.

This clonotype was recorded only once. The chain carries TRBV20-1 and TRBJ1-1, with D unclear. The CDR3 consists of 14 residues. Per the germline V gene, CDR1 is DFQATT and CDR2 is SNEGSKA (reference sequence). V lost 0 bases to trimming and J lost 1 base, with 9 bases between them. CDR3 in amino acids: CSARDMRSNTEAFF. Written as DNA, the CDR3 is TGCAGTGCTAGAGATATGAGGTCGAACACTGAAGCTTTCTTT.

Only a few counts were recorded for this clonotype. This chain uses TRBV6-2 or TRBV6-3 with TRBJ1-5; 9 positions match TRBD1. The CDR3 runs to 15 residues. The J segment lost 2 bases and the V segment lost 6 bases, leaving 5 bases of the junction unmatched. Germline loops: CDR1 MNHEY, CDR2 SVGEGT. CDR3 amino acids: CASSTGQGGNQPQHF. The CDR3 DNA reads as TGTGCCAGCAGCACGGGACAGGGCGGCAATCAGCCCCAGCATTTT.

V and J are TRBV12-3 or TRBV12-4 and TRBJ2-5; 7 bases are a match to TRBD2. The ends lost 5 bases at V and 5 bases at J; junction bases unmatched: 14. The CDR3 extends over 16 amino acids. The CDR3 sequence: CASSHRLAWSGETQYF. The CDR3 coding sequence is TGTGCCAGCAGTCATCGACTAGCCTGGTCGGGGGAGACCCAGTACTTC.

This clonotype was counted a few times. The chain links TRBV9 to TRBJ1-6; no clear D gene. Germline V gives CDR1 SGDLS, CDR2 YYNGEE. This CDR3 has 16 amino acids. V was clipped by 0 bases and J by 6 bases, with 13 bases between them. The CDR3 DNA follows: TGTGCCAGCAGCGTAGGCCGGAGCCCTTCTAATTCACCCCTCCACTTT. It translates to CASSVGRSPSNSPLHF.

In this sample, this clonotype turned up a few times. The CDR3 sequence is CASSPSPNRQETQYF. The CDR3, as DNA: TGTGCCAGCAGCCCCTCCCCTAACAGACAAGAGACCCAGTACTTC. V gene TRBV7-9 combines with J gene TRBJ2-5; D is ambiguous. This CDR3 has 15 amino acids. V lost 5 bases, J lost 2 bases, and 15 bases lay in between. The germline CDR1 and CDR2 sequences are SEHNR and FQNEAQ (reference sequence).

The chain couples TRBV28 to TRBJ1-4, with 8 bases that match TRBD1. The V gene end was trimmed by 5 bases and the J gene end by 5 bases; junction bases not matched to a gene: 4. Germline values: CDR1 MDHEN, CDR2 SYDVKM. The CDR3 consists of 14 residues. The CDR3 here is CASSLNRGNEKLFF. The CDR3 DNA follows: TGTGCCAGCAGTCTAAACAGGGGGAATGAAAAACTGTTTTTT.

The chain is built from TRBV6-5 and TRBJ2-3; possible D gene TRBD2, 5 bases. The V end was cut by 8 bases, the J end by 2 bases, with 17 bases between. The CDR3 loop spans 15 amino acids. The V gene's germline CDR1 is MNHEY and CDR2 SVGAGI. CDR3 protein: CASGMVAGSTDTQYF. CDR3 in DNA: TGTGCCAGCGGGATGGTGGCGGGCTCCACAGATACGCAGTATTTT.

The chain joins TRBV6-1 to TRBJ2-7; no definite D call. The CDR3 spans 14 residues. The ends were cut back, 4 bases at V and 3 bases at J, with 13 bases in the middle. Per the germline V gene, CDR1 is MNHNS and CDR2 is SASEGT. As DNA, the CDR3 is TGTGCCAGCAGTGGCTCTACGGGCCGCTACGAGCAGTACTTC. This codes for CASSGSTGRYEQYF.

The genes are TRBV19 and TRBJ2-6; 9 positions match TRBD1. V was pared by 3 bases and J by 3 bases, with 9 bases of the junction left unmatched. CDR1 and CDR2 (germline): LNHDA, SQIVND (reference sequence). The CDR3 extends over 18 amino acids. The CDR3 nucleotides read TGTGCCAGTAGTATGCTCGGGACAGGGCGTGGTGGGGCCAACGTCCTGACTTTC. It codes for CASSMLGTGRGGANVLTF.

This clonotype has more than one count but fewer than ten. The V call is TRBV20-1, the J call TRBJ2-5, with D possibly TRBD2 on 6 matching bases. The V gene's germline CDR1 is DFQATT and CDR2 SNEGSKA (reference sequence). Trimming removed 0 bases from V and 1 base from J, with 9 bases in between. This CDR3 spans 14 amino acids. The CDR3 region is CSARDGTLQETQYF. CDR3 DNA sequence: TGCAGTGCTAGAGACGGGACTCTCCAAGAGACCCAGTACTTC.

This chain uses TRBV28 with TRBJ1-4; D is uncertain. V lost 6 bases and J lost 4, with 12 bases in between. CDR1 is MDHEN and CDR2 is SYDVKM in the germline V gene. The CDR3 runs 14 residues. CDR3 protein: CASRAGSFNEKLFF. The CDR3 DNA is TGTGCCAGCAGGGCCGGGTCCTTTAATGAAAAACTGTTTTTT.

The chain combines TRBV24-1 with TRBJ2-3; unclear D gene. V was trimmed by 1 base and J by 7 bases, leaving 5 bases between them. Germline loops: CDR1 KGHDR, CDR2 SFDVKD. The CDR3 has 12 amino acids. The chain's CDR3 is CATSDFSNTQYF. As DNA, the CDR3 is TGTGCCACCAGTGATTTTAGCAATACGCAGTATTTT.

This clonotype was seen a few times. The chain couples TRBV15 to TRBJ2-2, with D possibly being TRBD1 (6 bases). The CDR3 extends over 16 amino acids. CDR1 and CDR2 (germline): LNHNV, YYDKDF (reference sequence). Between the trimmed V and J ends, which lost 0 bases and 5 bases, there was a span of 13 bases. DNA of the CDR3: TGTGCCACCAGCAGAGAAGGGGGTTTACGAACCGGGGAGCTGTTTTTT. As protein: CATSREGGLRTGELFF.

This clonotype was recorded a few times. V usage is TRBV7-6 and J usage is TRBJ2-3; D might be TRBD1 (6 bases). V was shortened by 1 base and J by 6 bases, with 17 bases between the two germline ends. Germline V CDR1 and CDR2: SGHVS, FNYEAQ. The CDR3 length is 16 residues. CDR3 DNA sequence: TGTGCCAGCAGCTTAGTGCCACAGGGTTTGGTGGATACGCAGTATTTT. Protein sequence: CASSLVPQGLVDTQYF.

The CDR3 sequence is CSATTSGAVSYEQYF. CDR3 sequence (DNA): TGCAGTGCTACTACTAGCGGGGCCGTCTCCTACGAGCAGTACTTC. The chain combines TRBV20-1 with TRBJ2-7; 10 positions agree with TRBD2. The CDR3 contains 15 residues. Germline V CDR1 and CDR2: DFQATT, SNEGSKA (reference sequence). Unmatched junction bases numbered 6, after V lost 4 bases and J lost 0 bases.

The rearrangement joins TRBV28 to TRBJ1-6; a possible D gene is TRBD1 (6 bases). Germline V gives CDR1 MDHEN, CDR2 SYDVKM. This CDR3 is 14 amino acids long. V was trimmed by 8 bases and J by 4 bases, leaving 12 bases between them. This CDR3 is CASRTGAYNSPLHF. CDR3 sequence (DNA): TGTGCCAGCCGGACGGGGGCTTATAATTCACCCCTCCACTTT.

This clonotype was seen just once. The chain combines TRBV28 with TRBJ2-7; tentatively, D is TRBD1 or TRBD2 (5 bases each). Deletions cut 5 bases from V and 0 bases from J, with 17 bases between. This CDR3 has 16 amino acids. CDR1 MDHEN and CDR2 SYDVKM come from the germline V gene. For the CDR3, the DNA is TGTGCCAGCAGTCCTCTGTGGAGGACAAGCTCCTACGAGCAGTACTTC. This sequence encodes CASSPLWRTSSYEQYF. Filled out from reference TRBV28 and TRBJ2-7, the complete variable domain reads DVKVTQSSRYLVKRTGEKVFLECVQDMDHENMFWYRQDPGLGLRLIYFSYDVKMKEKGDIPEGYSVSREKKERFSLILESASTNQTSMYLCASSPLWRTSSYEQYFGPGTRLTVT.